Shown below are 22 T cell receptor beta chains from a single sample sequenced in a study of OX40 agonist ivuxolimab in advanced cancers. The assay was immunoSEQ multiplex PCR, and TCRdb's table has in-frame clones only and misses some. The table shows tens of thousands of clones, with around nine tenths occurring only once. The input for sequencing was CD4+ or CD8+ T cells sorted from blood, taken in a trial of the OX40 agonist ivuxolimab. These receptors came from an adult with an advanced solid tumor such as melanoma, head and neck, liver or kidney cancer.

The chain recombines TRBV9 with TRBJ2-3; 7 nucleotides match TRBD2. Germline assignment: CDR1 SGDLS and CDR2 YYNGEE. This CDR3 has 17 residues. The ends lost 0 bases at V and 1 base at J; junction bases unmatched: 8. The CDR3 DNA is TGTGCCAGCAGCGTAGGCGGGGGTGACTTGCGCACAGATACGCAGTATTTT. It is translated as CASSVGGGDLRTDTQYF.

The chain uses TRBV20-1 and TRBJ1-2, with 7 positions matching TRBD1. This CDR3 is 11 amino acids long. V lost 7 bases to trimming and J lost 4 bases; unmatched junction nucleotides: 3. CDR1 is DFQATT, CDR2 SNEGSKA, per germline (reference sequence). CDR3 region: CSDNRGYGYTF. CDR3 DNA: TGCAGTGACAACAGGGGCTATGGCTACACCTTC.

The genes are TRBV7-9 and TRBJ2-3; D call uncertain. Germline loops: CDR1 SEHNR, CDR2 FQNEAQ (reference sequence). V was pared by 6 bases and J by 4 bases, with 14 bases between. This CDR3 comprises 14 residues. The CDR3 is CASSPPNGPDTQYF. As DNA, the CDR3 is TGTGCCAGCAGTCCACCAAATGGGCCAGATACGCAGTATTTT.

The chain couples TRBV4-2 to TRBJ1-1, with D perhaps matching TRBD1 (5 bases). The V and J ends lost 1 base and 8 bases respectively, with 11 bases between them. The germline CDR1 and CDR2 sequences are LGHNA and YNFKEQ. The CDR3 has 13 residues. CDR3 amino acids: CASSQGGGWEAFF. DNA for the CDR3: TGTGCCAGCAGCCAAGGGGGGGGTTGGGAAGCTTTCTTT.

V and J are TRBV15 and TRBJ1-1; 10 bases map to TRBD1. V lost 0 bases to trimming and J lost 10 bases; unmatched junction nucleotides: 8. This CDR3 has 15 amino acids. Germline V lookup: CDR1 LNHNV, CDR2 YYDKDF (reference sequence). The CDR3 protein is CATSRDRAGQGRAFF. The CDR3 nucleotides read TGTGCCACCAGCAGAGATCGCGCGGGACAGGGGAGAGCTTTCTTT.

This clone was counted only a few times. The chain is built from TRBV19 and TRBJ1-2; no definite D call. V lost 6 bases, J lost 4 bases, and 15 bases lay in between. CDR1 and CDR2 from the germline V gene are LNHDA and SQIVND (reference sequence). CDR3 length: 14 residues. The CDR3 DNA reads TGTGCCAGTAGCAACGCTTTCCGCGCCTATGGCTACACCTTC. As protein: CASSNAFRAYGYTF.

This chain joins TRBV27 and TRBJ2-1, with D perhaps matching TRBD1 or TRBD2 (5 bases each). Germline V gene data show CDR1 as MNHEY and CDR2 as SMNVEV (reference sequence). The CDR3 totals 14 residues. V was trimmed by 6 bases and J by 7 bases, leaving 16 bases between them. The CDR3 DNA sequence: TGTGCCAGCAGCCTTTCGGGACGAAAGAATGAGCAGTTCTTC. Protein sequence: CASSLSGRKNEQFF.

The genes are TRBV30 and TRBJ2-5; 7 nucleotides agree with TRBD2. V dropped 2 bases and J dropped 3; count of bases not matched to a gene: 9. Germline CDR1 and CDR2: GTSNPN and SVGIG (reference sequence). The CDR3 is made up of 15 amino acids. The CDR3 here is CAWSPLGGFEETQYF. The CDR3 DNA reads TGTGCCTGGAGTCCACTCGGGGGGTTCGAAGAGACCCAGTACTTC.

The CDR3 bases are TGTGCCTGGAGTTCATCGCTCAGGGGAGAGGGTGAAAAACTGTTTTTT. Translation gives CAWSSSLRGEGEKLFF. The chain couples TRBV30 to TRBJ1-4; D may be TRBD1 (6 bases). Germline V gene lookup returns CDR1 GTSNPN and CDR2 SVGIG (reference sequence). Deletions cut 2 bases from V and 7 bases from J, with 20 bases between. This CDR3 spans 16 amino acids.

The chain is built from TRBV4-1 and TRBJ2-5; D may be TRBD1 (5 bases). The germline gives CDR1 MGHRA, CDR2 YSYEKL. Trimming pared 4 bases from V and 4 bases from J, leaving 10 bases between. CDR3 length: 13 amino acids. CDR3 in amino acids: CASSPQGVETQYF. For the CDR3, the DNA is TGCGCCAGCAGCCCGCAAGGGGTAGAGACCCAGTACTTC.

The chain uses TRBV5-1 and TRBJ2-7; 12 nucleotides align to TRBD1. The CDR3 consists of 14 residues. With 3 bases clipped from V and 2 bases from J, the junction kept 0 bases outside the gene matches. CDR1 is SGHRS, CDR2 YFSETQ, per germline. CDR3 coding DNA: TGCGCCAGCAGCTGGGACAGGGGGCCCTACGAGCAGTACTTC. It yields the protein CASSWDRGPYEQYF. Full variable domain (remainder filled in from reference TRBV5-1 and TRBJ2-7): KAGVTQTPRYLIKTRGQQVTLSCSPISGHRSVSWYQQTPGQGLQFLFEYFSETQRNKGNFPGRFSGRQFSNSRSEMNVSTLELGDSALYLCASSWDRGPYEQYFGPGTRLTVT.

The V and J genes are TRBV19 and TRBJ1-2, with D perhaps TRBD1 (6 bases). Between the trimmed V and J ends, which lost 7 bases and 7 bases, there was a span of 10 bases. The CDR3 runs 11 residues. Germline CDR1 and CDR2: LNHDA and SQIVND (reference sequence). CDR3 sequence: CASTTGAGYTF. CDR3 bases: TGTGCCAGTACGACAGGCGCTGGCTACACCTTC.

This chain joins TRBV7-9 and TRBJ2-1; 12 nucleotides match TRBD2. The CDR3 runs 16 residues. The trim removed 5 bases at V and 10 bases at J, leaving 12 bases unmatched. Per germline, CDR1 SEHNR and CDR2 FQNEAQ (reference sequence). CDR3 sequence (DNA): TGTGCCAGCAGCCCAAGACTAGCGGGAGCCTTTGCGGAGCAGTTCTTC. Translating gives CASSPRLAGAFAEQFF.

The chain recombines TRBV30 with TRBJ1-1; 7 bases are a match to TRBD1. This CDR3 contains 16 residues. Germline loops: CDR1 GTSNPN, CDR2 SVGIG (reference sequence). V shed 0 bases and J 1 base; nucleotides not matched to a gene: 8. CDR3 amino acids: CAWSVWGDRQNTEAFF. The CDR3 DNA sequence: TGTGCCTGGAGTGTATGGGGGGACAGACAGAACACTGAAGCTTTCTTT.

A word on this clone: Given a much more abundant clone one base away, this may be a read error. The genes are TRBV7-7 and TRBJ2-7; 10 positions match TRBD1. CDR1 SSHAT and CDR2 FNYEAQ come from the germline V gene (reference sequence). The CDR3 has 14 residues. This chain's CDR3 is CASSPGTGAYEQYF. The CDR3 DNA is TGTGCTAGCAGCCCCGGGACAGGGGCCTACGAGCAGTACTTC.

The chain combines TRBV5-4 with TRBJ2-3; perhaps TRBD1 as D (6 bases). This CDR3 has 18 amino acids. Germline CDR1 and CDR2: SGHNT and YYREEE (reference sequence). V lost 4 bases, J lost 0 bases, and 21 bases lay in between. In DNA form, the CDR3 reads TGTGCCAGCAGCCTAAGGACAGACCTCTATACTAGCACAGATACGCAGTATTTT. It is translated as CASSLRTDLYTSTDTQYF.

The CDR3 loop reads CASSPGRIINTEAFF. DNA for the CDR3: TGCGCCAGCAGCCCGGGACGGATAATCAACACTGAAGCTTTCTTT. This sequence joins TRBV5-1 and TRBJ1-1, with a weak D call TRBD1 (5 bases). V lost 4 bases and J lost 2, with 15 bases in between. The CDR3 totals 15 residues. Germline V gene lookup returns CDR1 SGHRS and CDR2 YFSETQ.

This rearrangement joins TRBV4-3 to TRBJ2-2; D possibly uses TRBD1 or TRBD2 (5 bases each). Trimming left V 0 bases short and J 5 bases short, with 10 bases between. There are 15 residues in the CDR3. Germline V gives CDR1 LGHNA, CDR2 YSLEER. The DNA of the CDR3 is TGCGCCAGCAGCCAAGATCAGGGCGGGACCGGGGAGCTGTTTTTT. Encoded protein: CASSQDQGGTGELFF.

This clone was seen once. This CDR3 reads CASSLTQRGVNEQFF. CDR3 DNA sequence: TGCGCCAGCAGCTTAACTCAGCGGGGGGTTAATGAGCAGTTCTTC. The rearrangement joins TRBV5-1 to TRBJ2-1, with TRBD2 identical over 9 bases. V was pared by 2 bases and J by 7 bases, with 7 bases of the junction left unmatched. The CDR3 runs 15 residues. Germline CDR1 is SGHRS and CDR2 is YFSETQ.

In this sample, this clone turned up a few times. V and J are TRBV11-2 and TRBJ2-5; unclear D gene. Germline-derived CDR1 and CDR2 are SGHAT and FQNNGV. V lost 3 bases and J lost 0, with 8 bases in between. CDR3 size: 14 residues. CDR3 protein: CASSFQEYQETQYF. The CDR3, as DNA: TGTGCCAGCAGCTTCCAGGAGTACCAAGAGACCCAGTACTTC. The full variable domain, its missing parts supplied by reference TRBV11-2 and TRBJ2-5, is EAGVAQSPRYKIIEKRQSVAFWCNPISGHATLYWYQQILGQGPKLLIQFQNNGVVDDSQLPKDRFSAERLKGVDSTLKIQPAKLEDSAVYLCASSFQEYQETQYFGPGTRLLVL.

This chain links TRBV11-1 with TRBJ2-1; 10 bases line up with TRBD2. This CDR3 has 17 amino acids. The ends lost 0 bases at V and 7 bases at J; junction bases unmatched: 9. Germline CDR1 and CDR2: SGHAT and FQDESV (reference sequence). CDR3 coding DNA: TGTGCCAGCAGCTTAGCCCCTTGGGTAGCGGGAGGAAATGAGCAGTTCTTC. This codes for CASSLAPWVAGGNEQFF.

The V and J genes are TRBV5-4 and TRBJ1-2, with D tentatively TRBD1 (6 bases). This CDR3 spans 20 amino acids. V was pared by 4 bases and J by 1 base, with 29 bases between. From germline, CDR1 is SGHNT and CDR2 YYREEE (reference sequence). The CDR3, as DNA: TGTGCCAGCAGCCCCGAGCTAGGGACACCGCACCTCCCCTATAACTATGGCTACACCTTC. Amino acids: CASSPELGTPHLPYNYGYTF.